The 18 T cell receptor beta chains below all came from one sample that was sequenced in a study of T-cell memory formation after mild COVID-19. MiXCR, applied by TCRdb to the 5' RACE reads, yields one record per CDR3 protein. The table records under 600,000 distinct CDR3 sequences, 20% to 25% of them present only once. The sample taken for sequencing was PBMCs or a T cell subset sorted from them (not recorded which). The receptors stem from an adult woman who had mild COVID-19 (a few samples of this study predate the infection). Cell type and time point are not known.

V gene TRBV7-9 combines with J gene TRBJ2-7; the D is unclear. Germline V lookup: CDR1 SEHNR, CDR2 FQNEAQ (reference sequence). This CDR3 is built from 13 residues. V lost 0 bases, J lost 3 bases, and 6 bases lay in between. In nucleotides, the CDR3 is TGTGCCAGCAGCTTAGCTCAGAGCTACGAGCAGTACTTC. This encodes CASSLAQSYEQYF. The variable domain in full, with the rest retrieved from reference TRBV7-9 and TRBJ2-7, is DTGVSQNPRHKITKRGQNVTFRCDPISEHNRLYWYRQTLGQGPEFLTYFQNEAQLEKSRLLSDRFSAERPKGSFSTLEIQRTEQGDSAMYLCASSLAQSYEQYFGPGTRLTVT.

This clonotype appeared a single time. Here the CDR3 DNA reads TGTGCCAGCAGTTACTCGAACGGCCTCACAGATACGCAGTATTTT. It yields the protein CASSYSNGLTDTQYF. The rearrangement uses TRBV6-6 and TRBJ2-3; D is ambiguous. The CDR3 extends over 15 amino acids. Trimming pared 0 bases from V and 2 bases from J, leaving 9 bases between. Per the germline V gene, CDR1 is MNHNY and CDR2 is SVGAGI (reference sequence).

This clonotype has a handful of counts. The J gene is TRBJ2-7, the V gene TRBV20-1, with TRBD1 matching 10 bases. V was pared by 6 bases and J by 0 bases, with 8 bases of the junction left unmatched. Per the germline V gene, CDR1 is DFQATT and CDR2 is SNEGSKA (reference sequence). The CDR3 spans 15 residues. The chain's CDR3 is CSATGQGTSSYEQYF. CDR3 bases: TGCAGTGCCACGGGACAGGGGACTTCCTCCTACGAGCAGTACTTC.

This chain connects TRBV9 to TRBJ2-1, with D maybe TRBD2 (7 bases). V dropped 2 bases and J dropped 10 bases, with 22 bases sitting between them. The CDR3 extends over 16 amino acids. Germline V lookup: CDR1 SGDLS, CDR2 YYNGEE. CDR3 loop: CASSVSWGGHSSEQFF. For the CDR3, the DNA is TGTGCCAGCAGCGTGTCTTGGGGGGGCCATAGTTCCGAGCAGTTCTTC.

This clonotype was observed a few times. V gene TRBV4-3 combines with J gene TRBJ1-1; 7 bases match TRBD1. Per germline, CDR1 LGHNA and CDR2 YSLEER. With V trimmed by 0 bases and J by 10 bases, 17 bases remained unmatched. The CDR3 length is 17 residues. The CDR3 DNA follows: TGCGCCAGCAGCCAAGATCTGTTGGGGGACAGACGTGGTGTAGCTTTCTTT. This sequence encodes CASSQDLLGDRRGVAFF.

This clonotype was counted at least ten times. The chain's CDR3 is CASSDTSGEAFF. DNA for the CDR3: TGTGCCAGCAGTGACACGTCTGGGGAAGCTTTCTTT. This chain connects TRBV25-1 to TRBJ1-1, with D unresolved. Trimming stripped 3 bases from V and 8 bases from J, with 10 bases between. The CDR3 consists of 12 residues. The germline V gene encodes CDR1 MGHDK and CDR2 SYGVNS. Drawing the rest from reference TRBV25-1 and TRBJ1-1, the complete variable domain is EADIYQTPRYLVIGTGKKITLECSQTMGHDKMYWYQQDPGMELHLIHYSYGVNSTEKGDLSSESTVSRIRTEHFPLTLESARPSHTSQYLCASSDTSGEAFFGQGTRLTVV.

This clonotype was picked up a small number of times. Written as DNA, the CDR3 is TGTGCCAGCAGCTTAGTGGGGACTAGCGGTTTCTCCTACAATGAGCAGTTCTTC. Encoded protein: CASSLVGTSGFSYNEQFF. The V gene is TRBV11-2, the J gene TRBJ2-1; 11 bases are a match to TRBD2. The CDR3 is 18 residues long. Germline V gene lookup returns CDR1 SGHAT and CDR2 FQNNGV. J lost 0 bases, V lost 1 base, and 5 bases had no gene match.

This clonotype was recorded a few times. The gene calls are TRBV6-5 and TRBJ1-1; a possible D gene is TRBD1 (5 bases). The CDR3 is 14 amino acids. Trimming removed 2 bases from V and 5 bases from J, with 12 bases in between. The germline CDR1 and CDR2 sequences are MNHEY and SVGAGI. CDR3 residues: CASSYRDWGTEAFF. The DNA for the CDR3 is TGTGCCAGCAGTTACCGGGACTGGGGGACTGAAGCTTTCTTT.

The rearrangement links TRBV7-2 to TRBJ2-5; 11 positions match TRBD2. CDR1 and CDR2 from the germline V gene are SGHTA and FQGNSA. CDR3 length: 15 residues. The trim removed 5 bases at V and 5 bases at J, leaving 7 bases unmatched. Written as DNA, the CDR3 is TGTGCCAGCAGCGGTAGCGGGGGGGCCTTTGAGACCCAGTACTTC. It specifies CASSGSGGAFETQYF.

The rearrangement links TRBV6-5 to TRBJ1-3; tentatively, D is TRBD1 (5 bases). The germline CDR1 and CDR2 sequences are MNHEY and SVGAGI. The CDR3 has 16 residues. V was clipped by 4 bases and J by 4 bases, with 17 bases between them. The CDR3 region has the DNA TGTGCCAGCAGTTCCCGCGCAGGGTATGCCGGAAACACCATATATTTT. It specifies CASSSRAGYAGNTIYF.

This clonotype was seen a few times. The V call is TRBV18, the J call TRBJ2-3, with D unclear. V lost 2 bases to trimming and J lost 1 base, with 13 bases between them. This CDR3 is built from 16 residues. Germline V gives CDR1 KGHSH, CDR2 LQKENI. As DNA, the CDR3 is TGTGCCAGCTCACCATCGAATGGGGTCGGCACAGATACGCAGTATTTT. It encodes CASSPSNGVGTDTQYF.

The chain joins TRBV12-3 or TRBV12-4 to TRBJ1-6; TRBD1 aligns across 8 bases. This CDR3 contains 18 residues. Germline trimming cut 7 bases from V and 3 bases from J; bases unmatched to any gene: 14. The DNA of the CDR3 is TGTGCCAGCACACAGGGCCGCAGGGGGCTAATCTATAATTCACCCCTCCACTTT. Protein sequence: CASTQGRRGLIYNSPLHF.

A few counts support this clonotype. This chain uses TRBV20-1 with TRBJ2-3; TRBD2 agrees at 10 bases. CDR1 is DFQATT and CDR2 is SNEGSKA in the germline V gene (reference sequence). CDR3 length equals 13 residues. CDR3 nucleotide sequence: TGCATTGTTTCGGGACTAGCGTCGGATACGCAGTATTTT. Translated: CIVSGLASDTQYF.

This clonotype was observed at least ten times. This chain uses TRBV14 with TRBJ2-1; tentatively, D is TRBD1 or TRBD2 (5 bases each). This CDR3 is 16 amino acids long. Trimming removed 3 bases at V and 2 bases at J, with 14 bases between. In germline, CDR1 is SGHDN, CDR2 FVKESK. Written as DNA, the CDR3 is TGTGCCAGCAGCCATGAACGTCGGGGCGCCTACAATGAGCAGTTCTTC. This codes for CASSHERRGAYNEQFF.

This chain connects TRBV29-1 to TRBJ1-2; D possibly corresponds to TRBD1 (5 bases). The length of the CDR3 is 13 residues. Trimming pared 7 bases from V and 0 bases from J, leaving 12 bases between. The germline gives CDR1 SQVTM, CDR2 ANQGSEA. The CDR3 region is CSAGQEANYGYTF. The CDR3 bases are TGCAGCGCTGGACAAGAAGCTAACTATGGCTACACCTTC.

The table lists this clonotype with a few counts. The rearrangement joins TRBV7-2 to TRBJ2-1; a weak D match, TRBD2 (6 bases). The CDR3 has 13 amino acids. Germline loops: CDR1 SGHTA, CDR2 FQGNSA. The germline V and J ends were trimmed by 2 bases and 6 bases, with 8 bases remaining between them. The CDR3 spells CASSLRDFNEQFF. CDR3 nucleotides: TGTGCCAGCAGCTTACGGGACTTCAATGAGCAGTTCTTC. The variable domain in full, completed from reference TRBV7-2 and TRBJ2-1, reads GAGVSQSPSNKVTEKGKDVELRCDPISGHTALYWYRQSLGQGLEFLIYFQGNSAPDKSGLPSDRFSAERTGGSVSTLTIQRTQQEDSAVYLCASSLRDFNEQFFGPGTRLTVL.

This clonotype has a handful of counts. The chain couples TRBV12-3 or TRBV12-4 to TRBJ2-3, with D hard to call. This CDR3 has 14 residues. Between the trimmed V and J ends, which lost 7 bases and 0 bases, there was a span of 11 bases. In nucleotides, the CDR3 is TGTGCCAGCACCCCCGCGACTAGCACAGATACGCAGTATTTT. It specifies CASTPATSTDTQYF.

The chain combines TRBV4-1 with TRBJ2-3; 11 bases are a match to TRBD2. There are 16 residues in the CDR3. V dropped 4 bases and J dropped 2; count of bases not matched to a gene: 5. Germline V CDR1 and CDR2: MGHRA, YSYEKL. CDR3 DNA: TGCGCCAGCAGCCGCGGACTAGCGGGCATCACAGATACGCAGTATTTT. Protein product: CASSRGLAGITDTQYF.